The 25 T cell receptor beta chains below were found in one sample sequenced in a study of blood T cell repertoires in COVID-19. Profiling relied on immunoSEQ multiplex PCR, and the TCRdb table lists in-frame clones only, not all of them. The sample holds tens of thousands of clones, approximately 84% seen once. The sample taken for sequencing was peripheral blood. The origin of the receptors is a man in his 70s with active COVID-19.

V and J are TRBV4-3 and TRBJ2-1; TRBD2 might be the D (5 bases). The CDR3 runs to 14 residues. CDR1 and CDR2 (germline): LGHNA, YSLEER. V lost 0 bases and J 9 bases, leaving 12 bases between the germline ends. CDR3 sequence reads: CASSQDVTGIEQFF. CDR3 in DNA: TGCGCCAGCAGCCAAGATGTTACGGGGATTGAGCAGTTCTTC.

The chain carries TRBV5-6 and TRBJ2-1; TRBD2 matches at 8 bases. The CDR3 loop spans 17 amino acids. After removal of 0 bases from V and 5 bases from J, the junction contained 10 bases not matched to a gene. CDR1 is SGHDT, CDR2 YYEEEE, per germline. DNA of the CDR3: TGTGCCAGCAGCTTGGCGGGGGGGTTCCTAATCGACAATGAGCAGTTCTTC. Translation gives CASSLAGGFLIDNEQFF.

The J gene is TRBJ1-3, the V gene TRBV9; TRBD1 aligns across 7 bases. The CDR3 consists of 14 residues. Germline loops: CDR1 SGDLS, CDR2 YYNGEE. V shed 3 bases and J 0 bases; nucleotides not matched to a gene: 0. This CDR3 is CASSGQGSGNTIYF. CDR3 bases: TGTGCCAGCAGCGGACAGGGCTCTGGAAACACCATATATTTT.

This clone appeared a few times. This chain connects TRBV4-3 to TRBJ1-2; tentative D call: TRBD1 (5 bases). The germline V gene encodes CDR1 LGHNA and CDR2 YSLEER. V gave up 5 bases and J gave up 5 bases, with 12 bases separating them. This CDR3 is built from 13 residues. CDR3 protein: CASSLQGHYGYTF. DNA for the CDR3: TGCGCCAGCAGCTTACAAGGACATTATGGCTACACCTTC.

This chain links TRBV7-9 with TRBJ2-2; 7 positions match TRBD1. The CDR3 runs to 16 residues. V shed 6 bases, J shed 0 bases, and the junction held 7 bases outside the gene matches. Germline lookup yields CDR1 SEHNR and CDR2 FQNEAQ (reference sequence). CDR3 in amino acids: CASSSTGTANTGELFF. The CDR3 region has the DNA TGTGCCAGCAGTTCCACCGGGACAGCGAACACCGGGGAGCTGTTTTTT. The entire variable domain, with the rest obtained from reference TRBV7-9 and TRBJ2-2, is as follows: DTGVSQNPRHKITKRGQNVTFRCDPISEHNRLYWYRQTLGQGPEFLTYFQNEAQLEKSRLLSDRFSAERPKGSFSTLEIQRTEQGDSAMYLCASSSTGTANTGELFFGEGSRLTVL.

The chain couples TRBV27 to TRBJ2-1; 9 bases map to TRBD1. The CDR3 loop spans 14 amino acids. J gave up 6 bases and V 6 bases, and 6 bases lay outside the gene matches. Germline lookup yields CDR1 MNHEY and CDR2 SMNVEV (reference sequence). CDR3 loop: CASSFGTGFNEQFF. The CDR3 DNA is TGTGCCAGCAGCTTCGGGACAGGGTTCAATGAGCAGTTCTTC.

The genes are TRBV6-5 and TRBJ2-7; 7 nucleotides match TRBD2. Per the germline V gene, CDR1 is MNHEY and CDR2 is SVGAGI. The J segment lost 4 bases and the V segment lost 6 bases, leaving 12 bases of the junction unmatched. This CDR3 contains 15 residues. The CDR3 DNA reads as TGTGCCAGCAGCCCCTCGGGTAGCGGGCGATACGAGCAGTACTTC. Its translation is CASSPSGSGRYEQYF.

The chain carries TRBV11-2 and TRBJ1-4; TRBD1 is a possible D gene (5 bases). Deletions cut 2 bases from V and 2 bases from J, with 9 bases between. The CDR3 covers 15 residues. The germline gives CDR1 SGHAT, CDR2 FQNNGV. CDR3 sequence: CASSLTQATNEKLFF. In DNA, the CDR3 is TGTGCCAGCAGCTTAACACAGGCCACTAATGAAAAACTGTTTTTT.

The chain employs TRBV19 and TRBJ2-5; no definite D call. This CDR3 comprises 17 residues. Per the germline V gene, CDR1 is LNHDA and CDR2 is SQIVND (reference sequence). Trimming took off 3 bases at V and 5 bases at J, with 22 bases between the two ends. CDR3: CASSIRPNQAGGETQYF. In DNA form, the CDR3 reads TGTGCCAGTAGTATTAGGCCCAATCAAGCAGGTGGCGAGACCCAGTACTTC.

This clone was seen a handful of times. CDR3 protein: CASSRGKDSTDTQYF. CDR3 nucleotide sequence: TGTGCCAGCTCCCGCGGAAAGGATAGCACAGATACGCAGTATTTT. This sequence joins TRBV18 and TRBJ2-3; no reliable D call. CDR3 length: 15 residues. CDR1 and CDR2 (germline): KGHSH, LQKENI. The germline V and J ends were trimmed by 6 bases and 0 bases, with 13 bases remaining between them.

This clone was recorded a few times. The gene calls are TRBV19 and TRBJ2-7; 7 nucleotides align to TRBD2. The germline V gene encodes CDR1 LNHDA and CDR2 SQIVND (reference sequence). The CDR3 spans 15 residues. J was trimmed by 2 bases and V by 2 bases; bases with no gene match: 6. The CDR3 bases are TGTGCCAGTAGTATAATAGCGGGCCCCCCCTACGAGCAGTACTTC. It encodes CASSIIAGPPYEQYF. The whole variable domain, filled in from reference TRBV19 and TRBJ2-7, reads DGGITQSPKYLFRKEGQNVTLSCEQNLNHDAMYWYRQDPGQGLRLIYYSQIVNDFQKGDIAEGYSVSREKKESFPLTVTSAQKNPTAFYLCASSIIAGPPYEQYFGPGTRLTVT.

The chain carries TRBV21-1 and TRBJ2-4; the DNA was not compared with TRBD1, the D call given in the table. TRBV21-1 is listed as a pseudogene. The CDR3 extends over 16 amino acids. The chain's CDR3 is CASSKAVRTGRNIQYF. Here the CDR3 DNA reads TGTGCCAGCAGCAAAGCTGTCAGGACAGGGCGAAACATTCAGTACTTC.

V and J are TRBV6-5 and TRBJ2-2; D possibly corresponds to TRBD1 (5 bases). CDR1 MNHEY and CDR2 SVGAGI come from the germline V gene. Trimming took off 7 bases at V and 5 bases at J, with 11 bases between the two ends. The CDR3 runs 13 residues. CDR3 sequence reads: CASNFQGTGELFF. The CDR3 region has the DNA TGTGCCAGCAACTTCCAGGGTACCGGGGAGCTGTTTTTT.

The V and J genes are TRBV6-4 and TRBJ2-1, with D possibly being TRBD2 (5 bases). CDR3 size: 15 residues. CDR1 is MRHNA and CDR2 is SNTAGT in the germline V gene. V lost 3 bases to trimming and J lost 4 bases, with 13 bases between them. Written as DNA, the CDR3 is TGTGCCAGCAGTGATAGTAGCGCCAATTACAATGAGCAGTTCTTC. Residues: CASSDSSANYNEQFF.

V gene TRBV5-1 combines with J gene TRBJ1-2, with TRBD1 identical over 7 bases. Unmatched junction bases numbered 3, after V lost 1 base and J lost 0 bases. Germline loops: CDR1 SGHRS, CDR2 YFSETQ. The length of the CDR3 is 15 residues. The CDR3 spells CASSLTGAPNYGYTF. CDR3 in DNA: TGCGCCAGCAGCTTGACAGGGGCCCCTAACTATGGCTACACCTTC.

This sequence joins TRBV4-3 and TRBJ1-4; TRBD1 aligns across 7 bases. The CDR3 loop spans 15 amino acids. Germline CDR1 LGHNA, CDR2 YSLEER. Unmatched junction bases numbered 11, after V lost 3 bases and J lost 10 bases. CDR3 sequence reads: CASSQDSNQGVKLFF. In DNA form, the CDR3 reads TGCGCCAGCAGCCAGGATTCCAACCAGGGGGTAAAACTGTTTTTT.

The chain couples TRBV4-3 to TRBJ2-6; tentatively, D is TRBD2 (5 bases). V lost 2 bases to trimming and J lost 1 base, with 12 bases between them. This CDR3 is built from 17 residues. CDR1 and CDR2 (germline): LGHNA, YSLEER. For the CDR3, the DNA is TGCGCCAGCAGCCAATTTTTTTCGGGATCTGGGGCCAACGTCCTGACTTTC. Its protein product is CASSQFFSGSGANVLTF.

This chain uses TRBV7-9 with TRBJ2-7; D may be TRBD2 (5 bases). V was clipped by 3 bases and J by 0 bases, with 9 bases between them. CDR3 size: 14 residues. Germline CDR1 and CDR2: SEHNR and FQNEAQ (reference sequence). The chain's CDR3 is CASSFVAGSYEQYF. CDR3 coding DNA: TGTGCCAGCAGCTTCGTTGCGGGCTCCTACGAGCAGTACTTC.

This clone occurred a few times. CDR3 protein: CAGRSGNEKLFF. The DNA for the CDR3 is TGTGCCGGCCGGTCGGGTAATGAAAAACTGTTTTTT. The chain carries TRBV25-1 and TRBJ1-4; D is undetermined. The germline V and J ends were trimmed by 11 bases and 4 bases, with 11 bases remaining between them. The germline V gene encodes CDR1 MGHDK and CDR2 SYGVNS. The CDR3 loop spans 12 amino acids.

This sequence joins TRBV7-9 and TRBJ2-3, with D uncertain. This CDR3 contains 12 residues. Germline CDR1 reads SEHNR; CDR2 reads FQNEAQ (reference sequence). With 4 bases removed from V and 2 bases from J, the gap between germline ends came to 4 bases. The CDR3 nucleotides read TGTGCCAGCAGCTCCTCCACAGATACGCAGTATTTT. This translates into CASSSSTDTQYF.

The chain couples TRBV12-3 or TRBV12-4 to TRBJ2-1; TRBD2 agrees at 10 bases. CDR3 size: 13 residues. With V trimmed by 10 bases and J by 6 bases, 6 bases remained unmatched. The CDR3 loop is CATAAGGSNEQFF. In DNA, the CDR3 is TGTGCCACCGCAGCGGGAGGGAGCAATGAGCAGTTCTTC.

This rearrangement joins TRBV6-2 or TRBV6-3 to TRBJ2-7, with 7 positions matching TRBD1. V dropped 5 bases and J dropped 2; count of bases not matched to a gene: 9. CDR3 length: 15 amino acids. Per the germline V gene, CDR1 is MNHEY and CDR2 is SVGEGT. CDR3 amino acids: CASSPRGTPTYEQYF. The CDR3 DNA follows: TGTGCCAGCAGTCCCAGGGGGACGCCAACCTACGAGCAGTACTTC.

This rearrangement joins TRBV7-2 to TRBJ1-1, with 7 nucleotides matching TRBD1. The germline V gene has CDR1 SGHTA and CDR2 FQGNSA. V lost 4 bases and J lost 5; bases outside the gene matches: 7. The CDR3 is made up of 14 amino acids. The chain's CDR3 is CASSYDREGTEAFF. For the CDR3, the DNA is TGTGCCAGCAGCTATGACAGGGAAGGGACTGAAGCTTTCTTT.

This clone was counted a few times. J is TRBJ2-7 and V is TRBV18; 12 positions match TRBD2. The CDR3 consists of 15 residues. The V and J ends lost 3 bases and 5 bases, in that order; junction bases with no gene match: 5. From germline, CDR1 is KGHSH and CDR2 LQKENI. CDR3 nucleotide sequence: TGTGCCAGCTCACCTCGGACTAGCGGGGCGGACGAGCAGTACTTC. This codes for CASSPRTSGADEQYF.

V and J are TRBV30 and TRBJ2-2; tentatively, D is TRBD2 (6 bases). Per germline, CDR1 GTSNPN and CDR2 SVGIG (reference sequence). The CDR3 spans 13 residues. The ends were cut back, 5 bases at V and 6 bases at J, with 13 bases in the middle. CDR3 amino acids: CAWSPSEPGELFF. The CDR3 region has the DNA TGTGCCTGGTCTCCTAGCGAACCCGGGGAGCTGTTTTTT.